The 30 T cell receptor beta chains given below trace back to one sample, sequenced in a study of blood T cells in healthy people across ages. A second about 7 to 12 cycle PCR used barcoded and J-beta primers. TCRdb reprocessed the 5' RACE reads via MiXCR and lists one record per CDR3 protein. The table has more than 650,000 distinct CDR3 sequences, roughly 24% seen once; the top ten hold approximately 2.9%. Another study also made use of these data, one on T cells of mothers and their children.

Source material: blood. These receptors came from a boy aged 5-17 years in good health.

The chain couples TRBV12-3 or TRBV12-4 to TRBJ2-3; a possible D gene is TRBD1 (6 bases). The CDR3 is 15 amino acids. Trimming took off 8 bases at V and 2 bases at J, with 17 bases between the two ends. CDR3 in amino acids: CASGGQLVFTDTQYF. The DNA for the CDR3 is TGTGCCAGCGGCGGACAGCTAGTTTTCACAGATACGCAGTATTTT.

The rearrangement uses TRBV6-5 and TRBJ2-1; weak D call: TRBD1 (6 bases). Germline V CDR1 and CDR2: MNHEY, SVGAGI. V was shortened by 5 bases and J by 10 bases, with 15 bases between the two germline ends. This CDR3 comprises 13 residues. CDR3 sequence: CASSGARQAEQFF. CDR3 in DNA: TGTGCCAGCAGTGGGGCGAGACAGGCCGAGCAGTTCTTC.

This clonotype was detected a few times. The chain is built from TRBV7-3 and TRBJ1-1; possibly TRBD1 for D (5 bases). In germline, CDR1 is SGHTA, CDR2 FQGTGA. This CDR3 is built from 16 residues. Trimming stripped 5 bases from V and 5 bases from J, with 21 bases between. Here the CDR3 DNA reads TGTGCCAGCAGCCCGCTCGCGAGGGGAGTGGGAACTGAAGCTTTCTTT. It translates to CASSPLARGVGTEAFF.

The chain links TRBV5-1 to TRBJ2-5; TRBD1 aligns across 8 bases. Germline V gives CDR1 SGHRS, CDR2 YFSETQ. Trimming at V came to 4 bases and at J to 1 base, leaving 12 bases not matched to a gene. This CDR3 is 17 amino acids long. CDR3 loop: CASSQLRRDRTQETQYF. CDR3 sequence (DNA): TGCGCCAGCAGCCAACTTCGCCGGGACAGGACCCAAGAGACCCAGTACTTC.

A few counts support this clonotype. J is TRBJ2-5 and V is TRBV20-1; D is possibly TRBD2 (7 bases). This CDR3 region has 15 residues. The V end lost 6 bases, the J end lost 3 bases, and 20 bases lay between the germline ends. Germline CDR1 reads DFQATT; CDR2 reads SNEGSKA (reference sequence). This CDR3 is CSAQTWGGDKETQYF. CDR3 in DNA: TGCAGTGCCCAGACGTGGGGGGGGGACAAAGAGACCCAGTACTTC.

In this sample, this clonotype turned up a few times. V and J are TRBV5-1 and TRBJ1-6; D gene unclear. This CDR3 has 14 amino acids. V lost 0 bases and J lost 9, with 10 bases in between. Germline V gives CDR1 SGHRS, CDR2 YFSETQ. The CDR3 nucleotides are TGCGCCAGCAGCTTGGGACTAGGAGGTTCACCCCTCCACTTT. This gives the protein CASSLGLGGSPLHF.

The chain combines TRBV3-1 with TRBJ1-2, with D unclear. V was cut by 7 bases and J by 7 bases, with 13 bases left in between. The CDR3 sequence is 12 residues long. Germline V gene lookup returns CDR1 LGHDT and CDR2 YNNKEL (reference sequence). The CDR3 DNA sequence: TGTGCCAGCACCAACATTACGGGTGGCTACACCTTC. Translated: CASTNITGGYTF.

The J gene is TRBJ2-5, the V gene TRBV6-1; no firm D call. V gave up 8 bases and J gave up 0 bases, with 16 bases separating them. Germline loops: CDR1 MNHNS, CDR2 SASEGT. The CDR3 consists of 15 residues. The CDR3 sequence is CASLAVWLYQETQYF. CDR3 in DNA: TGTGCCAGCCTTGCTGTGTGGTTGTACCAAGAGACCCAGTACTTC.

The V and J genes are TRBV7-9 and TRBJ2-5, with 13 bases identical to TRBD2. Per germline, CDR1 SEHNR and CDR2 FQNEAQ (reference sequence). The junction had 9 bases not matched to a gene; V was cut back by 5 bases and J by 0 bases. This CDR3 is built from 18 residues. CDR3 region: CASSTPTSGGLYQETQYF. The DNA of the CDR3 is TGTGCCAGCAGCACCCCGACTAGCGGGGGGTTGTACCAAGAGACCCAGTACTTC.

This clonotype was observed a few times. In DNA, the CDR3 is TGTGCCAGCAGCGAAAGCGGGGGGATATACAATGAGCAGTTCTTC. Translating gives CASSESGGIYNEQFF. The chain has TRBV9 and TRBJ2-5; 9 positions match TRBD2. The J call is doubtful: the DNA matches TRBJ2-1 better. This CDR3 has 15 amino acids. Germline CDR1 is SGDLS and CDR2 is YYNGEE.

On this clonotype itself: At one of its ends the junction is not consistent with the germline gene, which may arise from a read error. This chain's CDR3 is CAVRGGYEQYF. In DNA form, the CDR3 reads TGTGCCGTCAGGGGTGGCTACGAGCAGTACTTC. The J gene is TRBJ2-7, the V gene TRBV10-3; D may be TRBD1 (6 bases). Germline CDR1 and CDR2: ENHRY and SYGVKD. The CDR3 has 11 amino acids.

To note about this clonotype: One end of the junction varies from germline; a read error may be responsible. The V call is TRBV10-3, the J call TRBJ2-7; 9 bases are a match to TRBD1. The germline V gene encodes CDR1 ENHRY and CDR2 SYGVKD. This CDR3 is 15 amino acids long. CDR3 in amino acids: CAISEPGQGSYGQYF. CDR3 nucleotide sequence: TGTGCCATCAGTGAGCCGGGACAGGGTTCCTACGGGCAGTACTTC.

This sequence joins TRBV20-1 and TRBJ1-3; D is perhaps TRBD1 (6 bases). V was pared by 6 bases and J by 0 bases, with 12 bases between. The germline V gene has CDR1 DFQATT and CDR2 SNEGSKA (reference sequence). This CDR3 spans 14 amino acids. CDR3 nucleotides: TGCAGTGCCGCGAACAGGGCCTCTGGAAACACCATATATTTT. This sequence encodes CSAANRASGNTIYF.

The chain carries TRBV20-1 and TRBJ2-7; the match to TRBD2 covers 8 bases. CDR1 DFQATT and CDR2 SNEGSKA come from the germline V gene (reference sequence). The V gene end was trimmed by 1 base and the J gene end by 6 bases; junction bases not matched to a gene: 5. CDR3 length equals 13 residues. Here the CDR3 reads CSARASGGFEQYF. In DNA, the CDR3 is TGCAGTGCTAGAGCAAGCGGGGGTTTCGAGCAGTACTTC.

This clonotype showed up many times. This rearrangement joins TRBV4-1 to TRBJ1-5, with D maybe TRBD1 (5 bases). Looked up from germline, CDR1 is MGHRA and CDR2 is YSYEKL. The CDR3 loop spans 14 amino acids. V was shortened by 4 bases and J by 4 bases, with 11 bases between the two germline ends. The CDR3 DNA sequence: TGCGCCAGCAGCCCGATAGACAGTAATCAGCCCCAGCATTTT. Its protein is CASSPIDSNQPQHF.

The chain uses TRBV29-1 and TRBJ1-2; TRBD1 agrees at 8 bases. J was trimmed by 6 bases and V by 5 bases; bases with no gene match: 5. CDR3 length: 12 residues. Germline lookup yields CDR1 SQVTM and CDR2 ANQGSEA. For the CDR3, the DNA is TGCAGCGTTCCTGGGACAGGAGATGGCTACACCTTC. It encodes CSVPGTGDGYTF.

V is TRBV28 and J is TRBJ1-5; no clear D gene. From germline, CDR1 is MDHEN and CDR2 SYDVKM. This CDR3 comprises 14 residues. Between the trimmed V and J ends, which lost 5 bases and 5 bases, there was a span of 13 bases. The CDR3 bases are TGTGCCAGCAGTCCAGCGCGCCTCGATCAGCCCCAGCATTTT. Translating gives CASSPARLDQPQHF.

This clonotype was detected a few times. V is TRBV7-9 and J is TRBJ2-5; D ambiguous. V lost 4 bases and J 5 bases, leaving 11 bases between the germline ends. CDR1 and CDR2 from the germline V gene are SEHNR and FQNEAQ (reference sequence). The CDR3 has 13 residues. CDR3 residues: CASSSVIVETQYF. The CDR3 DNA follows: TGTGCCAGCAGCTCGGTGATCGTCGAGACCCAGTACTTC.

The chain joins TRBV28 to TRBJ1-4; 8 bases fit TRBD1. The CDR3 is 14 amino acids. Trimming at V came to 6 bases and at J to 8 bases, leaving 8 bases not matched to a gene. CDR1 and CDR2 (germline): MDHEN, SYDVKM. The CDR3 loop reads CASSQTGVTEKLFF. Written as DNA, the CDR3 is TGTGCCAGCAGCCAGACAGGGGTAACGGAAAAACTGTTTTTT.

V gene TRBV29-1 combines with J gene TRBJ2-3; the match to TRBD2 covers 10 bases. Germline V lookup: CDR1 SQVTM, CDR2 ANQGSEA. This CDR3 has 17 amino acids. J was trimmed by 3 bases and V by 2 bases; bases with no gene match: 11. The CDR3 spells CSVESSGGGSGTDTQYF. For the CDR3, the DNA is TGCAGCGTTGAATCAAGCGGGGGGGGTTCGGGGACAGATACGCAGTATTTT.

This chain joins TRBV5-4 and TRBJ2-6, with TRBD2 as a possible D gene (5 bases). V was trimmed by 10 bases and J by 4 bases, leaving 24 bases between them. CDR1 and CDR2 (germline): SGHNT, YYREEE (reference sequence). This CDR3 has 17 amino acids. The CDR3 here is CAGEERVPTGGANVLTF. The CDR3 DNA follows: TGTGCCGGCGAGGAGAGGGTCCCAACGGGGGGGGCCAACGTCCTGACTTTC. Supplemented by reference TRBV5-4 and TRBJ2-6, the full variable domain reads ETGVTQSPTHLIKTRGQQVTLRCSSQSGHNTVSWYQQALGQGPQFIFQYYREEENGRGNFPPRFSGLQFPNYSSELNVNALELDDSALYLCAGEERVPTGGANVLTFGAGSRLTVL.

This clonotype occurred a few times. The genes are TRBV3-1 and TRBJ2-5; D may match TRBD1 or TRBD2 (5 bases each). The J call may be incorrect, as the DNA end agrees better with TRBJ2-7. Germline V gene lookup returns CDR1 LGHDT and CDR2 YNNKEL (reference sequence). This CDR3 spans 14 amino acids. CDR3 in DNA: TGTGCCAGCAGCCCACGGGACGGAGCCTACGAGCAGTACTTC. Encoded protein: CASSPRDGAYEQYF.

V and J are TRBV6-5 and TRBJ2-4; D may match TRBD1 or TRBD2 (5 bases each). The germline V gene has CDR1 MNHEY and CDR2 SVGAGI. The CDR3 runs to 14 residues. V shed 6 bases and J shed 2 bases, with 11 bases lying between them. Here the CDR3 DNA reads TGTGCCAGCAGGGCTGGGGGAACCAAAAACATTCAGTACTTC. It specifies CASRAGGTKNIQYF.

This chain joins TRBV20-1 and TRBJ2-1, with TRBD1 identical over 8 bases. V lost 1 base, J lost 5 bases, and 4 bases stayed unmatched. CDR3 length equals 14 residues. CDR1 is DFQATT, CDR2 SNEGSKA, per germline (reference sequence). The CDR3 coding sequence is TGCAGTGCTAGAGCAGGGGGCATGCACAATGAGCAGTTCTTC. This translates into CSARAGGMHNEQFF.

The genes are TRBV6-2 or TRBV6-3 and TRBJ2-6; D may be TRBD1 or TRBD2 (5 bases each). The CDR3 has 17 amino acids. Trimming took off 6 bases at V and 1 base at J, with 16 bases between the two ends. The germline CDR1 and CDR2 sequences are MNHEY and SVGEGT. CDR3 protein: CASRETGTVSGANVLTF. The CDR3 bases are TGTGCCAGCAGAGAGACCGGGACGGTGTCTGGGGCCAACGTCCTGACTTTC.

V gene TRBV6-5 combines with J gene TRBJ1-2; 8 nucleotides align to TRBD1. The length of the CDR3 is 13 residues. With V trimmed by 6 bases and J by 6 bases, 6 bases remained unmatched. The germline gives CDR1 MNHEY, CDR2 SVGAGI. The CDR3 protein is CASSSDRVNGYTF. The CDR3 nucleotides read TGTGCCAGCAGCTCGGACAGGGTAAATGGCTACACCTTC.

The chain joins TRBV7-9 to TRBJ1-2, with D perhaps matching TRBD1 (6 bases). Germline CDR1 and CDR2: SEHNR and FQNEAQ (reference sequence). V was trimmed by 5 bases and J by 4 bases, leaving 23 bases between them. The CDR3 covers 17 residues. The CDR3 DNA follows: TGTGCCAGCAGCGCTCCGGTTAGGACAGAGAGGTCCTATGGCTACACCTTC. It translates to CASSAPVRTERSYGYTF.

The chain combines TRBV7-2 with TRBJ2-3, with 8 bases matching TRBD2. The CDR3 contains 15 residues. Germline V gene lookup returns CDR1 SGHTA and CDR2 FQGNSA. The trim removed 6 bases at V and 2 bases at J, leaving 7 bases unmatched. The CDR3 nucleotides are TGTGCCAGCAGTATGGGACTAGTCCCCACAGATACGCAGTATTTT. Translation: CASSMGLVPTDTQYF.

This clonotype was seen a handful of times. The rearrangement joins TRBV5-1 to TRBJ1-2, with D unclear. The V end was cut by 4 bases, the J end by 4 bases, with 14 bases between. The CDR3 extends over 14 amino acids. Germline values: CDR1 SGHRS, CDR2 YFSETQ. The chain's CDR3 is CASSPPTPLYGYTF. The CDR3 DNA sequence: TGCGCCAGCAGCCCACCGACACCCCTCTATGGCTACACCTTC.

This chain links TRBV15 with TRBJ2-2; the D is unclear. Germline-derived CDR1 and CDR2 are LNHNV and YYDKDF (reference sequence). The CDR3 is 15 amino acids. The V and J ends lost 1 base and 2 bases respectively, with 8 bases between them. This CDR3 reads CATSRAGGNTGELFF. CDR3 nucleotides: TGTGCCACCAGCAGAGCCGGCGGAAACACCGGGGAGCTGTTTTTT.